These T cell receptor beta chains were read from a single sample in a study of T-cell reconstitution after alpha-beta-depleted transplantation in children. TCRdb re-derived calls from the PCR reads in MiXCR, one entry per CDR3 protein. The data contain some 640,000 distinct CDR3 sequences, around a sixth of them singletons. The sample here was PBMCs from the stem cell graft donor, taken from the stem cell graft. The receptor source for this set is a human donor who donated a stem cell graft to a child with acute myeloid leukemia. The CDR3 runs from the conserved cysteine through the conserved F or W. D genes are given only for firm matches. Clone sizes are given selectively: once, few, many, or a class where the clone is expanded.

TRBJ2-1	many	TRBD2	TRBV20-1	CSAKLSGTYNEQFF	TGCAGTGCTAAGCTGAGCGGGACCTACAATGAGCAGTTCTTC
TRBJ2-5	few	TRBD2	TRBV20-1	CSATILIRGGETQYF	TGCAGTGCCACCATCCTTATCCGCGGGGGAGAGACCCAGTACTTC
TRBJ1-2	many	.	TRBV20-1	CSARDPGRGDYGYTF	TGCAGTGCTAGAGATCCAGGAAGAGGGGACTATGGCTACACCTTC
TRBJ1-1	many	.	TRBV12-3/TRBV12-4	CASSLRGTEAFF	TGTGCCAGCAGTTTAAGGGGCACTGAAGCTTTCTTT
TRBJ1-1	.	TRBD1	TRBV28	CASSTDRDVRTEAFF	TGTGCCAGCAGCACCGACAGGGATGTAAGAACTGAAGCTTTCTTT
TRBJ2-4	.	TRBD1	TRBV24-1	CATSEHSTGVKNIQYF	TGTGCCACCAGTGAACACTCGACAGGGGTTAAAAACATTCAGTACTTC
TRBJ2-7	many	.	TRBV12-3/TRBV12-4	CASRVSDGEQYF	TGTGCCAGCAGGGTCAGCGATGGCGAGCAGTACTTC
TRBJ2-7	many	.	TRBV5-6	CASSLERSPYEQYF	TGTGCCAGCAGCTTGGAGCGCTCACCCTACGAGCAGTACTTC
TRBJ2-5	many	.	TRBV10-2	CASSGGSGETQYF	TGCGCCAGCAGTGGGGGGTCCGGGGAGACCCAGTACTTC
TRBJ1-4	.	TRBD1	TRBV30	CAWSGGQALEKLFF	TGTGCCTGGAGTGGGGGACAGGCTCTGGAAAAACTGTTTTTT
TRBJ2-7	.	.	TRBV20-1	CSARDRGAGNEQYF	TGCAGTGCTAGAGATCGGGGGGCAGGAAACGAGCAGTACTTC
TRBJ2-2	many	TRBD1	TRBV20-1	CSAGRPGQGAGELFF	TGCAGTGCTGGAAGACCGGGACAGGGGGCCGGGGAGCTGTTTTTT
TRBJ2-2	many	.	TRBV29-1	CSARGERGELFF	TGCAGCGCCAGGGGGGAAAGGGGGGAGCTGTTTTTT
TRBJ1-6	.	.	TRBV6-5	CASSYSHRENSPLHF	TGTGCCAGCAGTTACTCTCACAGGGAAAATTCACCCCTCCACTTT
TRBJ2-1	.	.	TRBV30	CALDPSGGDEQFF	TGTGCCTTAGATCCTTCCGGCGGGGATGAGCAGTTCTTC
TRBJ2-1	few	.	TRBV10-1	CASSEFRQGGLYNEQFF	TGCGCCAGCAGTGAATTTCGGCAGGGTGGACTCTACAATGAGCAGTTCTTC
TRBJ1-5	many	.	TRBV20-1	CSASTPARGGQPQHF	TGCAGTGCTAGTACGCCCGCGAGGGGTGGTCAGCCCCAGCATTTT
TRBJ2-2	many	.	TRBV20-1	CSAPGPGELFF	TGCAGTGCCCCGGGGCCCGGGGAGCTGTTTTTT
TRBJ2-5	.	TRBD2	TRBV12-3/TRBV12-4	CASSFRTSGRSQETQYF	TGTGCCAGCAGTTTTAGGACTAGCGGGCGATCACAAGAGACCCAGTACTTC
TRBJ1-6	few	TRBD1	TRBV12-3/TRBV12-4	CASSLRTGAPLHF	TGTGCCAGCAGTTTAAGGACAGGGGCACCCCTCCACTTT
TRBJ2-1	.	.	TRBV10-3	CAISESGASGFDEQFF	TGTGCCATCAGTGAGTCGGGGGCCTCTGGGTTCGATGAGCAGTTCTTC
TRBJ2-1	many	.	TRBV6-1	CASSLTEYNEQFF	TGTGCCAGCAGCCTGACAGAATACAATGAGCAGTTCTTC
TRBJ2-1	few	TRBD2	TRBV20-1	CSAVGSASGGRYNEQFF	TGCAGTGCTGTCGGGTCGGCTAGCGGGGGGCGTTACAATGAGCAGTTCTTC
TRBJ2-3	many	.	TRBV20-1	CSADTVDTQYF	TGCAGTGCCGATACCGTCGATACGCAGTATTTT
TRBJ2-3	.	.	TRBV4-2	CASSQETVTDTQYF	TGTGCCAGCAGCCAAGAGACCGTCACAGATACGCAGTATTTT
TRBJ1-5	.	.	TRBV20-1	CCARDPATGPNQPQHF	TGCTGTGCTAGAGATCCCGCGACAGGCCCCAATCAGCCCCAGCATTTT
TRBJ2-5	.	.	TRBV5-1	CASSLVPGSQETQYF	TGCGCCAGCAGCTTGGTGCCAGGGTCCCAAGAGACCCAGTACTTC
TRBJ1-3	many	.	TRBV20-1	CSARPQSSGNTIYF	TGCAGTGCTAGACCACAGAGCTCTGGAAACACCATATATTTT
TRBJ1-5	many	.	TRBV20-1	CSATKGRGDNQPQHF	TGCAGTGCCACGAAGGGCAGGGGAGACAATCAGCCCCAGCATTTT
TRBJ1-1	many	.	TRBV10-3	CAISASWDATEAFF	TGTGCCATCAGTGCCAGTTGGGACGCGACTGAAGCTTTCTTT
TRBJ1-2	.	TRBD1	TRBV28	CASSFVLQSLRDSGSYGYTF	TGTGCCAGCAGTTTCGTCCTTCAATCTCTCCGGGACAGTGGTTCATATGGCTACACCTTC
TRBJ2-7	many	.	TRBV5-1	CASSFARDAPSYEQYF	TGCGCCAGCAGCTTCGCCCGGGACGCTCCATCCTACGAGCAGTACTTC
TRBJ2-1	.	TRBD1	TRBV7-9	CASSLTGRNEFF	TGTGCCAGCAGCTTGACAGGGAGAAATGAATTCTTC
TRBJ1-2	.	TRBD1	TRBV4-3	CASSQDAGQGYVSYGYTF	TGCGCCAGCAGCCAAGATGCGGGACAGGGCTATGTCAGCTATGGCTACACCTTC
TRBJ1-5	many	.	TRBV6-1	CASSEIAGGRYSNQPQHF	TGTGCCAGCAGTGAAATCGCCGGGGGCCGGTATAGCAATCAGCCCCAGCATTTT
TRBJ2-3	.	TRBD2	TRBV27	CASSTVSGGYADTQYF	TGTGCCAGCAGTACCGTCTCGGGGGGGTACGCAGATACGCAGTATTTT
TRBJ2-1	.	.	TRBV28	CASSLRTDNEQFF	TGTGCCAGCAGTTTAAGAACTGACAATGAGCAGTTCTTC